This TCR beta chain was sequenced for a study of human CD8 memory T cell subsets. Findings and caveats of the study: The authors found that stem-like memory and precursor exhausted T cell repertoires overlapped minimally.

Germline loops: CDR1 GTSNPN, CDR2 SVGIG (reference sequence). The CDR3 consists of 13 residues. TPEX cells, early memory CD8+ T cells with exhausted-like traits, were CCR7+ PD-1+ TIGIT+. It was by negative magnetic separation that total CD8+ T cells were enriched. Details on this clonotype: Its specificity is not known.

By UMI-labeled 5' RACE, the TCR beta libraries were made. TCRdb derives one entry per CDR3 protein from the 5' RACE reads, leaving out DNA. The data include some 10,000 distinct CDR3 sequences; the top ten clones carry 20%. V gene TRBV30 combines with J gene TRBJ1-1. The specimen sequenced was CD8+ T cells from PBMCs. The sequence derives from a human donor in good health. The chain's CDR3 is CAWDDGWNTEAFF.